This T cell receptor beta chain was recovered during a study of regulatory T cells in long-lasting Graves disease. This clonotype appeared many times. What it binds is unknown. The study's findings and limits: The study found persistent patients shared more public clonotypes (about 3,000) than new patients (just over 950).

Germline values: CDR1 SGHTA, CDR2 FQGNSA. V was clipped by 3 bases and J by 0 bases; unmatched bases: 8. This CDR3 comprises 17 residues. Specified time point: newly diagnosed GD, antithyroid drugs for less than 3 months. There was RNA extracted from PBMCs, and the TCR library was made from it. iRepertoire HTBI primers and Arm-PCR of CDR3 regions built TCR beta libraries. TCRdb called the multiplex PCR reads again in MiXCR, with one record for every CDR3 protein. The data show almost 450,000 distinct CDR3 sequences, roughly 17% seen once. A further study also used this sample, focusing on T cells in Graves' hyperthyroidism and ophthalmopathy. This second study says: Stable hyperthyroidism and ophthalmopathy were separated using 13 V-J signatures.

This chain uses TRBV7-2 with TRBJ2-7; TRBD2 agrees at 10 bases. The sequenced sample was peripheral blood mononuclear cells (PBMCs), obtained at new diagnosis, from a patient treated with antithyroid drugs. This receptor was identified in a woman in her twenties or thirties with Graves disease. CDR3 nucleotides: TGTGCCAGCAGCTTCCGGGCTAGCGGGAGACTCTCCTACGAGCAGTACTTC. Translating it yields CASSFRASGRLSYEQYF. Complete variable domain (other parts from reference TRBV7-2 and TRBJ2-7): GAGVSQSPSNKVTEKGKDVELRCDPISGHTALYWYRQSLGQGLEFLIYFQGNSAPDKSGLPSDRFSAERTGGSVSTLTIQRTQQEDSAVYLCASSFRASGRLSYEQYFGPGTRLTVT.